This T cell receptor (beta chain) derives from a study of response to subunit inactivated influenza vaccine. Overall study findings and caveats: The study's authors posited that every seasonal influenza vaccination enlists few new T cells.

This clonotype was observed a handful of times. The antigen remains unidentified. Germline lookup yields CDR1 SGDLS and CDR2 YYNGEE. This CDR3 has 15 residues. V trimming: 2 bases; J trimming: 8 bases; junction bases outside the gene matches: 7. TCRdb recomputed calls from the RT-PCR reads with MiXCR, one row per CDR3 protein. Here the sample spans more than 550,000 distinct CDR3 sequences, about an eighth being singletons. The clonotype was recovered from a man aged 45 to 65 who received an inactivated influenza vaccine. The rearrangement links TRBV9 to TRBJ2-3; 11 bases match TRBD2. Sample: PBMCs from blood, taken on the day of vaccination. The CDR3 coding sequence is TGTGCCAGCAGCGTGTCTAGCGGGGGGAGAGCTACGCAGTATTTT. Encoded protein: CASSVSSGGRATQYF.